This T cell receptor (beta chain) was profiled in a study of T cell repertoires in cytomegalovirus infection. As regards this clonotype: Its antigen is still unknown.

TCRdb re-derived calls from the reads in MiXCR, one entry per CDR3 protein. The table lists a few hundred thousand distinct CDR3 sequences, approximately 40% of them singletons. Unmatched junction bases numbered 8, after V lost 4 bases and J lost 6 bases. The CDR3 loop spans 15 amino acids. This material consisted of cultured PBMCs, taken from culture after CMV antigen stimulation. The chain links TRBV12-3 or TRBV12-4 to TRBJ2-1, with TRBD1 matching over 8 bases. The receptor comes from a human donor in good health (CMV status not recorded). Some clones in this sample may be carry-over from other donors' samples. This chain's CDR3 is CASSSRTGNSNEQFF. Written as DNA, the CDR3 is TGTGCCAGCAGTTCTAGGACAGGGAATTCCAATGAGCAGTTCTTC.